The 21 T cell receptor beta chains in this list originate from one sample, sequenced in a study of cytomegalovirus exposure and HLA in healthy donors. Use of 60 Vbeta and 13 Jbeta primers characterized the PCR. Produced via immunoSEQ multiplex PCR; TCRdb's table is partial and in-frame only. Found here are about 160,000 clones, roughly 80% of them singletons; the top ten hold around 11%. The sequenced sample consisted of PBMCs. The receptors stem from a man over 45 in good health and CMV-seropositive.

The J gene is TRBJ2-7, the V gene TRBV9, with 8 bases fitting TRBD2. The V and J ends lost 3 bases and 0 bases, in that order; junction bases with no gene match: 8. CDR3 size: 16 residues. Germline lookup yields CDR1 SGDLS and CDR2 YYNGEE. The CDR3 loop is CASSAGGDSLSYEQYF. The CDR3 DNA follows: TGTGCCAGCAGCGCGGGGGGGGACTCCCTCTCCTACGAGCAGTACTTC.

The rearrangement uses TRBV29-1 and TRBJ2-3; TRBD1 is a possible D gene (7 bases). The CDR3 spans 14 residues. The ends were cut back, 2 bases at V and 5 bases at J, with 14 bases in the middle. In germline, CDR1 is SQVTM, CDR2 ANQGSEA. CDR3: CSVEPGGHIDTQYF. CDR3 nucleotide sequence: TGCAGCGTTGAACCAGGGGGGCACATAGATACGCAGTATTTT.

The V and J genes are TRBV19 and TRBJ2-3; no definite D call. Trimming cost V 7 bases and J 4 bases, with 6 bases left between them. CDR1 is LNHDA, CDR2 SQIVND, per germline (reference sequence). The CDR3 sequence is 11 residues long. CDR3 region: CASTQSDTQYF. CDR3 nucleotides: TGTGCCAGTACACAATCAGATACGCAGTATTTT.

J is TRBJ2-1 and V is TRBV7-9; maybe TRBD1 (6 bases). This CDR3 has 15 amino acids. V shed 6 bases and J shed 5 bases, with 17 bases lying between them. Looked up from germline, CDR1 is SEHNR and CDR2 is FQNEAQ (reference sequence). CDR3 region: CASRRLQGANNEQFF. The CDR3 DNA reads TGTGCCAGCAGAAGGTTACAGGGCGCGAACAATGAGCAGTTCTTC.

In this sample, this clone turned up once. This chain links TRBV6-4 with TRBJ2-3; D is perhaps TRBD1 (6 bases). Trimming pared 5 bases from V and 3 bases from J, leaving 9 bases between. Germline CDR1 and CDR2: MRHNA and SNTAGT. CDR3 length: 13 residues. CDR3 sequence reads: CASSTTGTDTQYF. CDR3 in DNA: TGTGCCAGCAGTACTACAGGGACAGATACGCAGTATTTT.

V gene TRBV4-3 combines with J gene TRBJ2-3, with a tentative D call TRBD1 (6 bases). From germline, CDR1 is LGHNA and CDR2 YSLEER. The CDR3 extends over 17 amino acids. V lost 1 base and J lost 2, with 16 bases in between. CDR3 nucleotides: TGCGCCAGCAGCCAAGGACAGGCCCTGCTATTCACAGATACGCAGTATTTT. Its translation: CASSQGQALLFTDTQYF.

The chain links TRBV2 to TRBJ2-1; 9 positions agree with TRBD2. CDR1 and CDR2 (germline): SNHLY, FYNNEI. V was pared by 7 bases and J by 4 bases, with 5 bases of the junction left unmatched. The CDR3 is made up of 14 amino acids. The CDR3 sequence is CASIGTSSYNEQFF. CDR3 nucleotide sequence: TGTGCCAGCATAGGGACTAGCTCGTACAATGAGCAGTTCTTC.

V and J are TRBV7-2 and TRBJ2-7, with unresolved D. The CDR3 extends over 14 amino acids. With 5 bases removed from V and 2 bases from J, the gap between germline ends came to 13 bases. Germline CDR1 reads SGHTA; CDR2 reads FQGNSA. CDR3 bases: TGTGCCAGCAGCCTTCTGGCAGATGCCTACGAGCAGTACTTC. The encoded protein is CASSLLADAYEQYF.

The V call is TRBV19, the J call TRBJ2-3; weak D call: TRBD2 (6 bases). The germline V gene encodes CDR1 LNHDA and CDR2 SQIVND (reference sequence). CDR3 size: 14 residues. Trimming took 3 bases from V and 2 from J, leaving 9 bases between them. CDR3 amino acids: CASSIRTNTDTQYF. CDR3 DNA: TGTGCCAGTAGTATCCGGACTAACACAGATACGCAGTATTTT.

This clone showed up just once. The chain joins TRBV4-2 to TRBJ2-6; 9 nucleotides align to TRBD1. CDR3 size: 18 residues. Germline V gives CDR1 LGHNA, CDR2 YNFKEQ. The J segment lost 2 bases and the V segment lost 0 bases, leaving 5 bases of the junction unmatched. CDR3 DNA sequence: TGTGCCAGCAGCCAAGATTCGGGACAGGGCCCTGGGGCCAACGTCCTGACTTTC. Its translation is CASSQDSGQGPGANVLTF.

The chain has TRBV10-3 and TRBJ1-5, with 12 bases lining up with TRBD1. With 7 bases clipped from V and 6 bases from J, the junction kept 4 bases outside the gene matches. The CDR3 has 14 residues. The germline V gene encodes CDR1 ENHRY and CDR2 SYGVKD. The CDR3 sequence is CAIKGQGAGQPQHF. In DNA form, the CDR3 reads TGTGCCATCAAGGGACAGGGGGCCGGTCAGCCCCAGCATTTT.

J is TRBJ2-7 and V is TRBV11-2; 7 positions match TRBD1. This CDR3 is built from 17 residues. Trimming removed 4 bases from V and 4 bases from J; junction bases left unmatched: 16. In germline, CDR1 is SGHAT, CDR2 FQNNGV. The CDR3 DNA reads as TGTGCCAGCAGCTCCCCTATCGATTCGGACAGGCCATACGAGCAGTACTTC. Protein: CASSSPIDSDRPYEQYF. Combining the CDR3 with reference TRBV11-2 and TRBJ2-7 gives the whole variable domain EAGVAQSPRYKIIEKRQSVAFWCNPISGHATLYWYQQILGQGPKLLIQFQNNGVVDDSQLPKDRFSAERLKGVDSTLKIQPAKLEDSAVYLCASSSPIDSDRPYEQYFGPGTRLTVT.

The V call is TRBV5-1, the J call TRBJ1-2; 7 bases are shared with TRBD1. V lost 6 bases to trimming and J lost 1 base; unmatched junction nucleotides: 6. Looked up from germline, CDR1 is SGHRS and CDR2 is YFSETQ. The length of the CDR3 is 14 residues. The CDR3 here is CASTGGNHNYGYTF. CDR3 nucleotides: TGCGCCAGCACAGGGGGAAATCATAACTATGGCTACACCTTC.

The chain links TRBV4-2 to TRBJ2-5; D remains unclear. The length of the CDR3 is 13 residues. V was pared by 0 bases and J by 6 bases, with 8 bases between. From germline, CDR1 is LGHNA and CDR2 YNFKEQ. Here the CDR3 reads CASSQDLGKTQYF. As DNA, the CDR3 is TGTGCCAGCAGCCAAGATCTAGGAAAGACCCAGTACTTC.

The V call is TRBV19, the J call TRBJ1-2; tentatively, D is TRBD1 (5 bases). The length of the CDR3 is 15 residues. Germline V gene lookup returns CDR1 LNHDA and CDR2 SQIVND (reference sequence). Trimming pared 4 bases from V and 6 bases from J, leaving 18 bases between. This chain's CDR3 is CASSTSDTFGNGYTF. The CDR3 DNA reads as TGTGCCAGTAGTACATCGGACACCTTTGGTAATGGCTACACCTTC.

The chain links TRBV7-9 to TRBJ2-7; possibly TRBD1 for D (5 bases). The CDR3 spans 14 residues. Trimming shortened V by 1 base and J by 1 base, and 8 bases separated the two germline ends. Germline lookup yields CDR1 SEHNR and CDR2 FQNEAQ (reference sequence). CDR3 DNA sequence: TGTGCCAGCAGCTTAGGAAGGGGATCCTACGAGCAGTACTTC. Translation: CASSLGRGSYEQYF.

The gene calls are TRBV7-9 and TRBJ2-1, with D perhaps matching TRBD2 (6 bases). CDR1 and CDR2 from the germline V gene are SEHNR and FQNEAQ (reference sequence). Trimming pared 3 bases from V and 0 bases from J, leaving 15 bases between. The CDR3 runs 17 residues. The CDR3 spells CASSFFQGGSSYNEQFF. DNA of the CDR3: TGTGCCAGCAGCTTTTTCCAGGGAGGAAGCTCCTACAATGAGCAGTTCTTC.

V gene TRBV5-1 combines with J gene TRBJ2-1; D is perhaps TRBD1 (5 bases). The CDR3 sequence is 13 residues long. Germline-derived CDR1 and CDR2 are SGHRS and YFSETQ. The ends were cut back, 4 bases at V and 6 bases at J, with 11 bases in the middle. CDR3 region: CASSQDSPNEQFF. The DNA of the CDR3 is TGCGCCAGCAGCCAAGACAGTCCCAATGAGCAGTTCTTC.

V usage is TRBV30 and J usage is TRBJ1-6; a possible D gene is TRBD1 (6 bases). V was shortened by 3 bases and J by 3 bases, with 6 bases between the two germline ends. The CDR3 is made up of 13 amino acids. The V gene's germline CDR1 is GTSNPN and CDR2 SVGIG (reference sequence). CDR3 loop: CAWRTGYNSPLHF. The CDR3 coding sequence is TGTGCCTGGAGGACAGGCTATAATTCACCCCTCCACTTT.

The chain uses TRBV9 and TRBJ2-6, with 9 bases identical to TRBD1. Germline values: CDR1 SGDLS, CDR2 YYNGEE. This CDR3 has 17 amino acids. Losses at the gene ends were 6 bases for V and 1 base for J; bases not matched to a gene: 8. In DNA, the CDR3 is TGTGCCAGCACCCTTTCGGACAGGGGATCTGGGGCCAACGTCCTGACTTTC. Translated: CASTLSDRGSGANVLTF.

This clone occurred a few times. This rearrangement joins TRBV29-1 to TRBJ2-3; D is perhaps TRBD1 (5 bases). The CDR3 is 15 amino acids. CDR1 SQVTM and CDR2 ANQGSEA come from the germline V gene. V lost 0 bases, J lost 3 bases, and 13 bases lay in between. The CDR3 protein is CSVEEQAQVTDTQYF. CDR3 DNA: TGCAGCGTTGAAGAACAGGCTCAGGTAACAGATACGCAGTATTTT.